A single TCR beta chain is shown here with its context. Its antigen is not identified. The source of the sample is a study of Graves' ophthalmopathy and Graves' hyperthyroidism. General study findings and limits: Among thyroid clonotypes expanded above 0.001 frequency, most also appeared in blood.

Beta-chain TCR CDR3 regions were amplified from RNA transcripts. Following a first-round RT-PCR that used HTBI primers, a second-round multiplex PCR was carried out. Using its own MiXCR run on the multiplex PCR reads, TCRdb lists one record per CDR3 protein. Found here are about 380,000 distinct CDR3 sequences, 15% of them singletons; the top ten hold 5.5% to 7%. This TCR came from a woman aged 18 to 35 with stable Graves' hyperthyroidism. The material sequenced was peripheral blood.

CDR3 in amino acids: CATGTSYEQYF. The CDR3 region has the DNA TGTGCCACCGGGACTAGCTACGAGCAGTACTTC. The chain recombines TRBV19 with TRBJ2-7; TRBD2 matches 8 bases. The CDR3 sequence is 11 residues long. The J segment lost 3 bases and the V segment lost 10 bases, leaving 2 bases of the junction unmatched. Per the germline V gene, CDR1 is LNHDA and CDR2 is SQIVND (reference sequence).